This T cell receptor beta chain stems from a study of monozygotic twins with inflammatory bowel disease. Findings and caveats of the study: Repertoire likeness was no different across concordant and discordant twins, perhaps owing to restricted power.

For each CDR3 protein, TCRdb gives one entry from its re-call of the 5' RACE reads, without DNA. This sample's clone table lists about 200,000 distinct CDR3 sequences. Looked up from germline, CDR1 is SGHNT and CDR2 is YYREEE (reference sequence). This CDR3 has 16 residues. Comment on this clonotype: Its antigen is unidentified.

The sequencing input was blood. The V and J genes are TRBV5-4 and TRBJ2-5; TCRdb designates TRBD2, a call that cannot be tested without DNA. The TCR sequence derives from a human donor with ulcerative colitis or Crohn's disease, or a healthy co-twin of an affected twin (not recorded which). CDR3 amino acids: CASSFVLGTREETQYF.